This entry lists 4 T cell receptor beta chains sequenced from one sample in a study of blood T cell repertoires in COVID-19. Produced via immunoSEQ multiplex PCR; TCRdb's table is partial and in-frame only. In the table there are roughly 200,000 clones, 80% of which are singletons. What was sequenced was peripheral blood. Receptors originate from a woman in her 70s with acute or convalescent COVID-19.

The chain links TRBV2 to TRBJ1-4; D unclear. The CDR3 has 11 amino acids. The V end lost 7 bases, the J end lost 5 bases, and 5 bases lay between the germline ends. Per the germline V gene, CDR1 is SNHLY and CDR2 is FYNNEI. CDR3 sequence (DNA): TGTGCCAGCAAACAGAATGAAAAACTGTTTTTT. Its translation: CASKQNEKLFF.

The chain uses TRBV6-4 and TRBJ1-5; the match to TRBD1 covers 8 bases. Germline V CDR1 and CDR2: MRHNA, SNTAGT. This CDR3 is built from 20 residues. The ends lost 2 bases at V and 0 bases at J; junction bases unmatched: 15. CDR3 nucleotides: TGTGCCAGCAGTGACCCCTCAGGGGGCTCTAGGGGTTATAGCAATCAGCCCCAGCATTTT. Translated: CASSDPSGGSRGYSNQPQHF.

This clone came up once. The chain recombines TRBV2 with TRBJ2-5, with 7 bases matching TRBD2. With V trimmed by 4 bases and J by 5 bases, 4 bases remained unmatched. Per the germline V gene, CDR1 is SNHLY and CDR2 is FYNNEI. This CDR3 has 13 amino acids. The DNA for the CDR3 is TGTGCCAGCAGTGGGTTGGGGGGGGAGACCCAGTACTTC. Amino acids: CASSGLGGETQYF.

The V call is TRBV5-8, the J call TRBJ1-1, with 9 bases aligning to TRBD1. The V gene end was trimmed by 1 base and the J gene end by 6 bases; junction bases not matched to a gene: 16. Germline V gene lookup returns CDR1 SGHTS and CDR2 YDEGEE. The CDR3 length is 18 residues. The CDR3 DNA follows: TGTGCCAGCAGCTTGAGGTGGGGGAAACAGGGGGCGAGGGCTGAAGCTTTCTTT. Protein sequence: CASSLRWGKQGARAEAFF.